This note documents a single T cell receptor (beta chain) sequence. Every single patient, without exception, relapsed after autologous stem cell transplantation, and brentuximab vedotin exposure varied. The sample is drawn from a study of PD-1 blockade in classical Hodgkin lymphoma. Only in-frame clones appear in the TCRdb table, and some are missing; sequencing was by immunoSEQ multiplex PCR. The sample has 20,000 to 30,000 clones, around 81% seen once. Unmatched junction bases numbered 6, after V lost 2 bases and J lost 3 bases. Germline values: CDR1 LGHNT, CDR2 FRNRAP. This CDR3 contains 15 residues.

The rearrangement links TRBV12-5 to TRBJ1-1, with 7 bases aligning to TRBD1. The starting material was peripheral blood mononuclear cells (PBMCs), obtained before the second cycle of nivolumab. The receptor was derived from a human donor with classical Hodgkin lymphoma. The CDR3 DNA reads TGTGCTAGTGGTTTGCCACAGGGGTTTCACACTGAAGCTTTCTTT. This translates into CASGLPQGFHTEAFF.